This T cell receptor (beta chain) is from a study of regulatory T cells in long-lasting Graves disease. Through Arm-PCR of CDR3 regions and iRepertoire HTBI primers, TCR beta libraries were built. TCRdb reanalysed the multiplex PCR reads using MiXCR and keeps one entry per CDR3 protein. The profile shows hundreds of thousands of distinct CDR3 sequences, about 15% of them singletons. This clonotype came up many times. The time point was: newly diagnosed GD, antithyroid drugs for less than 3 months. With RNA extracted from PBMCs as input, the TCR library was made. Germline lookup yields CDR1 SNHLY and CDR2 FYNNEI. The CDR3 loop spans 16 amino acids. Germline trimming cut 6 bases from V and 5 bases from J; bases unmatched to any gene: 12. Separately, the same data were catalogued under a study of T cells in Graves' hyperthyroidism and ophthalmopathy. That paper adds: Graves' hyperthyroidism is called stable when ophthalmopathy does not progress within 18 months.

The TCR was taken from a woman in her twenties or thirties with Graves disease. The rearrangement joins TRBV2 to TRBJ2-5; 10 bases align to TRBD2. The sequenced sample was peripheral blood mononuclear cells (PBMCs), obtained at new diagnosis, from a patient treated with antithyroid drugs. CDR3 amino acids: CASSSSNSGRSETQYF. In DNA, the CDR3 is TGTGCCAGCAGCTCGTCTAATAGCGGGAGGTCGGAGACCCAGTACTTC.